This T cell receptor beta chain stems from a study of cytomegalovirus exposure and HLA in healthy donors. Germline assignment: CDR1 SGDLS and CDR2 YYNGEE. This CDR3 contains 15 residues. The J segment lost 4 bases and the V segment lost 5 bases, leaving 4 bases of the junction unmatched. Overall study findings and caveats: The study flagged roughly 150 TCR beta chains as cytomegalovirus-associated. Confirmation was obtained in vitro that a few CMV-associated chains are specific for CMV antigens.

The data were produced by immunoSEQ multiplex PCR, yet TCRdb's version contains in-frame clones alone and is incomplete. The table lists around 56,000 clones, about 88% of them singletons. Note on this clone: As yet, its antigen is unknown.

The specimen was PBMCs. The chain carries TRBV9 and TRBJ2-1; 12 bases are a match to TRBD2. The TCR was taken from a woman under 30 in good health and CMV-seronegative. The CDR3 loop reads CASSPGTSGYNEQFF. The CDR3, as DNA: TGTGCCAGCAGTCCCGGGACTAGCGGGTACAATGAGCAGTTCTTC. Looking up the rest from reference TRBV9 and TRBJ2-1 gives the full variable domain: DSGVTQTPKHLITATGQRVTLRCSPRSGDLSVYWYQQSLDQGLQFLIQYYNGEERAKGNILERFSAQQFPDLHSELNLSSLELGDSALYFCASSPGTSGYNEQFFGPGTRLTVL.